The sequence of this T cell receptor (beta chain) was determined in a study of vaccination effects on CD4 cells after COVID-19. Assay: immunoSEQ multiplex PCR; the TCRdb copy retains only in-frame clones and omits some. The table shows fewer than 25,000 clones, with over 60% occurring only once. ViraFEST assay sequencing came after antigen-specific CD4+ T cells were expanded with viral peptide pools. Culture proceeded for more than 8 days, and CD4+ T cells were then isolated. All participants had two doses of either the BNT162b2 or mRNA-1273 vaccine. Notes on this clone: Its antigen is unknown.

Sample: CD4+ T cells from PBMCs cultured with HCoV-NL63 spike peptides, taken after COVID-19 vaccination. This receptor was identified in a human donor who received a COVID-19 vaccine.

The DNA for the CDR3 is TGTGCCAGCAGTTCTGGGCTGGCTGAAGCTTTCTTT. Residues: CASSSGLAEAFF. The gene calls are TRBV6-5 and TRBJ1-1, with no clear D. CDR1 is MNHEY, CDR2 SVGAGI, per germline. The CDR3 covers 12 residues. The germline V and J ends were trimmed by 4 bases and 6 bases, with 9 bases remaining between them.